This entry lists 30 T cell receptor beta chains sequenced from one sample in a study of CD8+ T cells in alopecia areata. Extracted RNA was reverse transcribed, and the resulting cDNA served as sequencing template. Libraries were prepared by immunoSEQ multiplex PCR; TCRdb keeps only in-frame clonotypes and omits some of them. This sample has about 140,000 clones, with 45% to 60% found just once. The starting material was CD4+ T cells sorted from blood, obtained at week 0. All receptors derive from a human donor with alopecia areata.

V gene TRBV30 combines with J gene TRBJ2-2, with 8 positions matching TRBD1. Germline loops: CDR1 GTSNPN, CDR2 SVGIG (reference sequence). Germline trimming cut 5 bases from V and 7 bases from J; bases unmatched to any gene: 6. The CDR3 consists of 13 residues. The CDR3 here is CAWGTGLDGELFF. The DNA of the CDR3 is TGTGCCTGGGGGACAGGCCTCGACGGGGAGCTGTTTTTT.

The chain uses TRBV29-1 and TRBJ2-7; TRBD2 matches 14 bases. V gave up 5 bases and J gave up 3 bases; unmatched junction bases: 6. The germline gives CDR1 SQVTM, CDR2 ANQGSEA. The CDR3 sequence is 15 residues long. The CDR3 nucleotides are TGCAGCGTTTCAGGGACTAGCGGGGGTAGCTACGAGCAGTACTTC. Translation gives CSVSGTSGGSYEQYF.

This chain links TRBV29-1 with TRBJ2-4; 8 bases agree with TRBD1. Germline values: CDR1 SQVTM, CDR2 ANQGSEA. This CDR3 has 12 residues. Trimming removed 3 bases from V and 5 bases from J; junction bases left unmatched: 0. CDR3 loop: CSVDRGQNIQYF. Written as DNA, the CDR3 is TGCAGCGTTGACAGGGGGCAAAACATTCAGTACTTC. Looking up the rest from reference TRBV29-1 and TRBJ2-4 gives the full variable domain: SAVISQKPSRDICQRGTSLTIQCQVDSQVTMMFWYRQQPGQSLTLIATANQGSEATYESGFVIDKFPISRPNLTFSTLTVSNMSPEDSSIYLCSVDRGQNIQYFGAGTRLSVL.

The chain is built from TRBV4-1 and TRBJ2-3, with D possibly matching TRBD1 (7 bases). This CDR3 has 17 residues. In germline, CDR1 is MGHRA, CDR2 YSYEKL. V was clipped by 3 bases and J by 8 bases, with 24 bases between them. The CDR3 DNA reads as TGCGCCAGCAGCCACCCCAAGGGGGGACAGCTCCTGGCTACGCAGTATTTT. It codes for CASSHPKGGQLLATQYF.

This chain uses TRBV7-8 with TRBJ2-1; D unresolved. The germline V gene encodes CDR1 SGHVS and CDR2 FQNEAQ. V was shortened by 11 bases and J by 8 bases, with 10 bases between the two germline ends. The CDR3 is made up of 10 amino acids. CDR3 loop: CAGWTYEQFF. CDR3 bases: TGTGCCGGATGGACCTATGAGCAGTTCTTC. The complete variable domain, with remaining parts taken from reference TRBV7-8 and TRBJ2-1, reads GAGVSQSPRYKVAKRGQDVALRCDPISGHVSLFWYQQALGQGPEFLTYFQNEAQLDKSGLPSDRFFAERPEGSVSTLKIQRTQQEDSAVYLCAGWTYEQFFGPGTRLTVL.

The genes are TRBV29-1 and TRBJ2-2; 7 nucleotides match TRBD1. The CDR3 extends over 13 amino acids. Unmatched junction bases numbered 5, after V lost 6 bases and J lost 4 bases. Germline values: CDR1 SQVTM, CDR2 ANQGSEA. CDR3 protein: CSVRTGVTGELFF. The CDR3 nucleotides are TGCAGCGTGCGGACAGGAGTCACCGGGGAGCTGTTTTTT.

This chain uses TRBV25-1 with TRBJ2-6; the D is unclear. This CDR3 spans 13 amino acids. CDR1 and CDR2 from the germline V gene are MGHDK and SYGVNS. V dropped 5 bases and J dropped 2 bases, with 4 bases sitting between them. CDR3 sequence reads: CASSRTGANVLTF. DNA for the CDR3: TGTGCCAGCAGTCGTACTGGGGCCAACGTCCTGACTTTC.

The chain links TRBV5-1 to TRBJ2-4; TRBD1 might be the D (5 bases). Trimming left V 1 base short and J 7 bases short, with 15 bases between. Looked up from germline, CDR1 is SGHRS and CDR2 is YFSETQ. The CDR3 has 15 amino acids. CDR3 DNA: TGCGCCAGCAGCTTGATAGGACAAGGATTGAACATTCAGTACTTC. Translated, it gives CASSLIGQGLNIQYF.

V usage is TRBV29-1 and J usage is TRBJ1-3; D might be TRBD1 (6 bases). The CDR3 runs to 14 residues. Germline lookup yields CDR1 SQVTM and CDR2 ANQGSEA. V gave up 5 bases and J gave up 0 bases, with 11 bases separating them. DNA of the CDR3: TGCAGCGTTTGGGACACCTACTCTGGAAACACCATATATTTT. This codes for CSVWDTYSGNTIYF.

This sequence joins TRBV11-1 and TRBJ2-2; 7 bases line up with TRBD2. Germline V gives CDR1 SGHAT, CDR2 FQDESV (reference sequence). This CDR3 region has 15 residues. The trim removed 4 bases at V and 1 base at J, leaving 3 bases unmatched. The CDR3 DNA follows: TGTGCCAGCAGCTGGGAGGGAGGGAACACCGGGGAGCTGTTTTTT. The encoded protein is CASSWEGGNTGELFF.

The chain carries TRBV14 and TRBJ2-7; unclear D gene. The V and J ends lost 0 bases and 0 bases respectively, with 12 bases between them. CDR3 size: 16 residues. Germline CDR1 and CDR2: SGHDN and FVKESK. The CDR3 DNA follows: TGTGCCAGCAGCCAAGAGTGGGCTAGGAGCTCCTACGAGCAGTACTTC. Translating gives CASSQEWARSSYEQYF.

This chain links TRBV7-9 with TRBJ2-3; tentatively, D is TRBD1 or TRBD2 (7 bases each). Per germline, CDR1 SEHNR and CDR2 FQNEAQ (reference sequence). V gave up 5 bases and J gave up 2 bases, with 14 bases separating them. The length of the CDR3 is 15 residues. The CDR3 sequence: CASSPGGVPTDTQYF. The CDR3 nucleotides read TGTGCCAGCAGCCCAGGGGGGGTGCCCACAGATACGCAGTATTTT.

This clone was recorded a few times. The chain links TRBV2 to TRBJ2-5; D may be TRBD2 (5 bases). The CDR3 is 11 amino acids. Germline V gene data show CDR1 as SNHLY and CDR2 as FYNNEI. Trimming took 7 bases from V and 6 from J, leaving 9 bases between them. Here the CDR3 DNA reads TGTGCCAGCATGTGGGAGAAGACCCAGTACTTC. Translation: CASMWEKTQYF.

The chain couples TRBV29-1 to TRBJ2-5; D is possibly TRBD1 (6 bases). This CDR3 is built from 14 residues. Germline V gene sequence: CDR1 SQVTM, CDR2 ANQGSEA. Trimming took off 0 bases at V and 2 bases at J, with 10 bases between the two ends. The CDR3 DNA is TGCAGCGTTGAAGATCTGGACAGTCAAGAGACCCAGTACTTC. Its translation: CSVEDLDSQETQYF.

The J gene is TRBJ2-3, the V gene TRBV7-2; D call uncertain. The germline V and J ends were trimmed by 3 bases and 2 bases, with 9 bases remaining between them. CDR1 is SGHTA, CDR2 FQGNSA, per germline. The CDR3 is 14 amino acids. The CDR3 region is CASSLGLITDTQYF. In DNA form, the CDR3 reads TGTGCCAGCAGCTTGGGTCTGATCACAGATACGCAGTATTTT.

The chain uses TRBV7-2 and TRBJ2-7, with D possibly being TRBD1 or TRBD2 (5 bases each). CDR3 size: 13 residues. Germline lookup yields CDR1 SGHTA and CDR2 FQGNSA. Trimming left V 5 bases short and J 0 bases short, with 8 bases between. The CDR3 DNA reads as TGTGCCAGCAGCAGGGACCTCTCCTACGAGCAGTACTTC. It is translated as CASSRDLSYEQYF.

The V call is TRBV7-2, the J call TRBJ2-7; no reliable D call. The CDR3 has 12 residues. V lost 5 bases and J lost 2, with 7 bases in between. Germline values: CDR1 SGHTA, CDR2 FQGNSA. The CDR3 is CASSQHPYEQYF. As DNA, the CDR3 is TGTGCCAGCAGCCAACACCCCTACGAGCAGTACTTC. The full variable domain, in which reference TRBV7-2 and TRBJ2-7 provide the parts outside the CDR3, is GAGVSQSPSNKVTEKGKDVELRCDPISGHTALYWYRQSLGQGLEFLIYFQGNSAPDKSGLPSDRFSAERTGGSVSTLTIQRTQQEDSAVYLCASSQHPYEQYFGPGTRLTVT.

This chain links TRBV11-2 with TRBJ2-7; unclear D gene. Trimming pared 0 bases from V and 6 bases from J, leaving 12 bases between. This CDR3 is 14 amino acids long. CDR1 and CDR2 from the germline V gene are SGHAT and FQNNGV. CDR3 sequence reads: CASSLDIGIGEQYF. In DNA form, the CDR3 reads TGTGCCAGCAGCTTAGATATAGGGATAGGCGAGCAGTACTTC.

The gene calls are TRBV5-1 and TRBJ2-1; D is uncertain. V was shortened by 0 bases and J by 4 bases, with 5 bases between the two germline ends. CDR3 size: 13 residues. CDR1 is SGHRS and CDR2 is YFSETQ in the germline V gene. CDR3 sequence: CASSLGGYNEQFF. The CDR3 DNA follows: TGCGCCAGCAGCTTGGGCGGTTACAATGAGCAGTTCTTC.

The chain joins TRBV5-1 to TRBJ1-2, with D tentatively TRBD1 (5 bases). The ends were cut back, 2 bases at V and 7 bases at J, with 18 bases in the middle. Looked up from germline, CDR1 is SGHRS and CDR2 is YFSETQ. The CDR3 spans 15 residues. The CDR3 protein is CASSFLQGGSSGYTF. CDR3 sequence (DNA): TGCGCCAGCAGCTTTTTGCAGGGAGGTTCTTCTGGCTACACCTTC.

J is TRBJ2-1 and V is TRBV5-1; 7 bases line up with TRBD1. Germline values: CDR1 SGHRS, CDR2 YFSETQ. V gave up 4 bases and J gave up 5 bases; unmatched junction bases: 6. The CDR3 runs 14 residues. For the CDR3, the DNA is TGCGCCAGCAGCCCCGGGACAGCCCACAATGAGCAGTTCTTC. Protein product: CASSPGTAHNEQFF.

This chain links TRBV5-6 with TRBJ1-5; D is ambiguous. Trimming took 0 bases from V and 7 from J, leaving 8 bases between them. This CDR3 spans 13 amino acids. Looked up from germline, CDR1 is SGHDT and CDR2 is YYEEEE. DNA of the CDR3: TGTGCCAGCAGCTTGGGGCGCGGGCAGCCCCAGCATTTT. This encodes CASSLGRGQPQHF.

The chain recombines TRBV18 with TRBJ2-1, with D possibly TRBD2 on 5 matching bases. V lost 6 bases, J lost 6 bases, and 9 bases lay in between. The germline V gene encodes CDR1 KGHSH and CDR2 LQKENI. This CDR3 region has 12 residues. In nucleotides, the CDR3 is TGTGCCAGCTCCCTCAGCGGCAATGAGCAGTTCTTC. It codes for CASSLSGNEQFF.

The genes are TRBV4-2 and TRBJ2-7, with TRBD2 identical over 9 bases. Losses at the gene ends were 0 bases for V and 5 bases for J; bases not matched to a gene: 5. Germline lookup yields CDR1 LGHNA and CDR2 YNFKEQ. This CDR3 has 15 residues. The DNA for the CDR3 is TGTGCCAGCAGCCAAGAGGGGGCTAGCGGGAACGAGCAGTACTTC. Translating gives CASSQEGASGNEQYF.

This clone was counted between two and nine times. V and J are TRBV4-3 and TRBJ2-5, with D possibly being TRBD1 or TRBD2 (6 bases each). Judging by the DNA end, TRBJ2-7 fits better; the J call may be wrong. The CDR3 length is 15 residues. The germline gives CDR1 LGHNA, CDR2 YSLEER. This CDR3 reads CASSLVGGSSYEQYF. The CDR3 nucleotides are TGCGCCAGCAGCCTGGTAGGGGGGAGCTCCTACGAGCAGTACTTC.

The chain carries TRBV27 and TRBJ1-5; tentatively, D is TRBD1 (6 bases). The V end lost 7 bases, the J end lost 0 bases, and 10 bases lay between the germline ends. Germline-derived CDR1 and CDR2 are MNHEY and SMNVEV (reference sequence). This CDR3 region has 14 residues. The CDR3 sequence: CASNSQGSNQPQHF. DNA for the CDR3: TGTGCCAGCAACTCACAGGGTAGCAATCAGCCCCAGCATTTT.

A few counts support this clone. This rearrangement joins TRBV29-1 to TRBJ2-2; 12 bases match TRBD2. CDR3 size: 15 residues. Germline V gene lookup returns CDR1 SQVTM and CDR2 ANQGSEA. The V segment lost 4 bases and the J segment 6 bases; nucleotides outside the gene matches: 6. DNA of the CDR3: TGCAGCGTTGGTCAACTAGCGGGAGGATCCGGGGAGCTGTTTTTT. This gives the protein CSVGQLAGGSGELFF.

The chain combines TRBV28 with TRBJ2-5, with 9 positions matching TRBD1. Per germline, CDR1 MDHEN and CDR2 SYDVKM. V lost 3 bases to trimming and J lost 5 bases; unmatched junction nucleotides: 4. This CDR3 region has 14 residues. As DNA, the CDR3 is TGTGCCAGCAGTTTTGACAGGGGGAGCGAGACCCAGTACTTC. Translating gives CASSFDRGSETQYF.

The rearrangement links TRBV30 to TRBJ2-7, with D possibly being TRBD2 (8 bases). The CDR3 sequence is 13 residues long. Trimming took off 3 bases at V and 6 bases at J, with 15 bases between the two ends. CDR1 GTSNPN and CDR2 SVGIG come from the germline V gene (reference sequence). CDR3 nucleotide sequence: TGTGCCTGGAGCCCGGGAGGGGGCGTCGAGCAGTACTTC. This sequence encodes CAWSPGGGVEQYF.

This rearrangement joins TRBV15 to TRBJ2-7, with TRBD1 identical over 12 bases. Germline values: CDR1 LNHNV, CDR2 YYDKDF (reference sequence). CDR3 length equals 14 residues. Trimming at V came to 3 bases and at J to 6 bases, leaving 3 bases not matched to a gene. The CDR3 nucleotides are TGTGCCACCAGCAGCGGGACAGGGGGCGGCGAGCAGTACTTC. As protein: CATSSGTGGGEQYF.